The 25 T cell receptor beta chains reported below all come from one sample, sequenced in a study of blood T cell repertoires in COVID-19. Method: immunoSEQ multiplex PCR; TCRdb's copy keeps in-frame clones and lacks some. The sample contains tens of thousands of clones, approximately 91% of which appear only once. Sample: peripheral blood. Receptors originate from a human donor with active COVID-19. The donor label of this sample is uncertain.

This clone was counted a single time. In the same sample, other DNA sequences code for this CDR3. The V call is TRBV5-1, the J call TRBJ2-3, with unresolved D. Germline V lookup: CDR1 SGHRS, CDR2 YFSETQ. The CDR3 sequence is 16 residues long. The ends were cut back, 0 bases at V and 1 base at J, with 12 bases in the middle. In DNA, the CDR3 is TGCGCCAGCAGCTTGGGAGGAACTCATGGCACAGATACGCAGTATTTT. The encoded protein is CASSLGGTHGTDTQYF.

V usage is TRBV5-1 and J usage is TRBJ2-3, with 11 bases matching TRBD2. CDR3 size: 17 residues. The trim removed 4 bases at V and 2 bases at J, leaving 9 bases unmatched. The germline V gene has CDR1 SGHRS and CDR2 YFSETQ. The CDR3 DNA is TGCGCCAGCAGCGGGGGACTAGCGGAACAGTTCACAGATACGCAGTATTTT. This encodes CASSGGLAEQFTDTQYF. Full variable domain (rest looked up from reference TRBV5-1 and TRBJ2-3): KAGVTQTPRYLIKTRGQQVTLSCSPISGHRSVSWYQQTPGQGLQFLFEYFSETQRNKGNFPGRFSGRQFSNSRSEMNVSTLELGDSALYLCASSGGLAEQFTDTQYFGPGTRLTVL.

This rearrangement joins TRBV28 to TRBJ1-5, with a weak D call TRBD1 (6 bases). Trimming pared 11 bases from V and 5 bases from J, leaving 19 bases between. This CDR3 has 14 residues. Germline V CDR1 and CDR2: MDHEN, SYDVKM. In nucleotides, the CDR3 is TGTGCCGCTGGGTGGGGCAGGGGATATCAGCCCCAGCATTTT. It yields the protein CAAGWGRGYQPQHF.

The chain couples TRBV5-1 to TRBJ1-4; 7 positions match TRBD1. CDR1 and CDR2 from the germline V gene are SGHRS and YFSETQ. V lost 4 bases to trimming and J lost 2 bases; unmatched junction nucleotides: 2. This CDR3 is 14 amino acids long. The CDR3 sequence: CASSQTGTNEKLFF. In DNA form, the CDR3 reads TGCGCCAGCAGCCAGACAGGGACTAATGAAAAACTGTTTTTT.

The V and J genes are TRBV2 and TRBJ2-3; 8 positions agree with TRBD1. Germline V gene sequence: CDR1 SNHLY, CDR2 FYNNEI. Germline trimming cut 8 bases from V and 4 bases from J; bases unmatched to any gene: 11. This CDR3 contains 15 residues. The CDR3 nucleotides read TGTGCCAGCGCAACCGACAGGGGATTCGCAGATACGCAGTATTTT. Residues: CASATDRGFADTQYF.

The V and J genes are TRBV7-2 and TRBJ1-3, with TRBD1 matching over 10 bases. V gave up 5 bases and J gave up 3 bases; unmatched junction bases: 7. Germline CDR1 reads SGHTA; CDR2 reads FQGNSA. The CDR3 runs 16 residues. DNA for the CDR3: TGTGCCAGCAGCCCCACCGGGACAGGGGTTGGAAACACCATATATTTT. It codes for CASSPTGTGVGNTIYF.

The chain has TRBV4-3 and TRBJ2-1; 12 positions match TRBD2. Germline loops: CDR1 LGHNA, CDR2 YSLEER. Trimming at V came to 1 base and at J to 9 bases, leaving 19 bases not matched to a gene. There are 20 residues in the CDR3. The CDR3, as DNA: TGCGCCAGCAGCCAAGTCAAGAACCCCGGGGCTAGCGGGAGGGCCCTTGAGCAGTTCTTC. As protein: CASSQVKNPGASGRALEQFF.

The chain uses TRBV5-5 and TRBJ1-1; maybe TRBD1 (5 bases). The CDR3 runs to 13 residues. V lost 2 bases and J lost 6, with 11 bases in between. Germline-derived CDR1 and CDR2 are SGHKS and YYEKEE (reference sequence). The CDR3 sequence: CASSFQGLSEAFF. The DNA of the CDR3 is TGTGCCAGCAGCTTTCAGGGTTTGTCTGAAGCTTTCTTT.

Here the CDR3 DNA reads TGTGCCAGCAGTCGTACGGGACACCCCGATAGCAATCAGCCCCAGCATTTT. It specifies CASSRTGHPDSNQPQHF. The chain carries TRBV6-6 and TRBJ1-5; D may be TRBD1 (6 bases). The V end was cut by 5 bases, the J end by 0 bases, with 17 bases between. This CDR3 has 17 amino acids. Germline V gives CDR1 MNHNY, CDR2 SVGAGI (reference sequence).

The gene calls are TRBV6-2 or TRBV6-3 and TRBJ1-6; 8 bases map to TRBD1. This CDR3 spans 14 amino acids. The V and J ends lost 5 bases and 10 bases, in that order; junction bases with no gene match: 7. Germline lookup yields CDR1 MNHEY and CDR2 SVGEGT. This CDR3 is CASSTRTGHSPLHF. CDR3 nucleotide sequence: TGTGCCAGCAGTACTCGGACAGGGCACTCACCCCTCCACTTT.

The chain combines TRBV7-8 with TRBJ2-2; D is possibly TRBD2 (5 bases). V lost 5 bases and J lost 1, with 11 bases in between. The CDR3 has 15 amino acids. Germline V lookup: CDR1 SGHVS, CDR2 FQNEAQ. The CDR3 sequence: CASSRRRGNTGELFF. CDR3 DNA: TGTGCCAGCAGCAGACGACGGGGGAACACCGGGGAGCTGTTTTTT.

The chain couples TRBV6-5 to TRBJ1-6, with TRBD1 as a possible D gene (6 bases). This CDR3 contains 16 residues. Germline loops: CDR1 MNHEY, CDR2 SVGAGI. V dropped 1 base and J dropped 7 bases, with 14 bases sitting between them. The CDR3 region is CASSYYQGPGNSPLHF. The CDR3 region has the DNA TGTGCCAGCAGTTACTACCAGGGGCCGGGGAATTCACCCCTCCACTTT.

This rearrangement joins TRBV4-3 to TRBJ2-1, with TRBD1 matching over 8 bases. The CDR3 sequence is 20 residues long. V lost 0 bases and J lost 0; bases outside the gene matches: 13. CDR1 LGHNA and CDR2 YSLEER come from the germline V gene. The CDR3 nucleotides read TGCGCCAGCAGCCAAGATGCAGGGACAGGATACTCGAGCTCCTACAATGAGCAGTTCTTC. Encoded protein: CASSQDAGTGYSSSYNEQFF.

J is TRBJ2-5 and V is TRBV27, with a weak D call TRBD1 (6 bases). Trimming pared 5 bases from V and 1 base from J, leaving 17 bases between. Germline-derived CDR1 and CDR2 are MNHEY and SMNVEV (reference sequence). The CDR3 is 16 amino acids. The CDR3 DNA sequence: TGTGCCAGCAGTGAGTGGGGGCCGAGGGGCCAAGAGACCCAGTACTTC. Translated, it gives CASSEWGPRGQETQYF.

V usage is TRBV28 and J usage is TRBJ2-2; D gene uncertain. The CDR3 is 12 amino acids. V lost 5 bases and J 6 bases, leaving 7 bases between the germline ends. Germline V gene data show CDR1 as MDHEN and CDR2 as SYDVKM. CDR3 coding DNA: TGTGCCAGCAGTCCCCGTGCCGGGGAGCTGTTTTTT. It is translated as CASSPRAGELFF.

The chain is built from TRBV11-2 and TRBJ1-3; D gene ambiguous. Germline V CDR1 and CDR2: SGHAT, FQNNGV. This CDR3 comprises 14 residues. Trimming left V 3 bases short and J 4 bases short, with 10 bases between. The CDR3 is CASSFQSRGNTIYF. CDR3 in DNA: TGTGCCAGCAGCTTCCAATCTCGGGGAAACACCATATATTTT. Using reference TRBV11-2 and TRBJ1-3 for the parts outside the CDR3, the full variable domain is EAGVAQSPRYKIIEKRQSVAFWCNPISGHATLYWYQQILGQGPKLLIQFQNNGVVDDSQLPKDRFSAERLKGVDSTLKIQPAKLEDSAVYLCASSFQSRGNTIYFGEGSWLTVV.

J is TRBJ2-2 and V is TRBV27, with 11 bases fitting TRBD1. V lost 5 bases, J lost 4 bases, and 6 bases stayed unmatched. The CDR3 has 16 amino acids. CDR1 and CDR2 (germline): MNHEY, SMNVEV (reference sequence). CDR3 in DNA: TGTGCCAGCAGTCGCGCCGGGACAGGGGGCACCGGGGAGCTGTTTTTT. This encodes CASSRAGTGGTGELFF.

In its sample, this clone was seen a few times. This sequence joins TRBV19 and TRBJ1-3; D remains unclear. The CDR3 consists of 15 residues. Trimming removed 9 bases at V and 0 bases at J, with 15 bases between. The germline V gene has CDR1 LNHDA and CDR2 SQIVND (reference sequence). The CDR3 region has the DNA TGTGCCAGCTGCCCTTGGGCAGCCTCTGGAAACACCATATATTTT. Residues: CASCPWAASGNTIYF.

J is TRBJ2-7 and V is TRBV28; 8 nucleotides line up with TRBD1. Germline assignment: CDR1 MDHEN and CDR2 SYDVKM. V lost 4 bases and J lost 3; bases outside the gene matches: 5. There are 14 residues in the CDR3. The CDR3 is CASSSPGQVYEQYF. Written as DNA, the CDR3 is TGTGCCAGCAGTTCCCCGGGACAGGTCTACGAGCAGTACTTC.

This chain joins TRBV12-3 or TRBV12-4 and TRBJ1-2; no firm D call. Trimming left V 1 base short and J 8 bases short, with 11 bases between. The CDR3 has 13 residues. The DNA for the CDR3 is TGTGCCAGCAGTTTAGAGGTAGGAGACGGCTACACCTTC. Protein sequence: CASSLEVGDGYTF.

The rearrangement links TRBV6-5 to TRBJ1-1; D call uncertain. Germline loops: CDR1 MNHEY, CDR2 SVGAGI. The CDR3 runs to 15 residues. V lost 0 bases, J lost 5 bases, and 13 bases lay in between. This chain's CDR3 is CASSYSADGGTEAFF. The CDR3 DNA reads TGTGCCAGCAGTTACTCAGCGGACGGCGGGACTGAAGCTTTCTTT.

V gene TRBV5-4 combines with J gene TRBJ1-3, with 7 bases fitting TRBD1. The CDR3 sequence is 17 residues long. After removal of 3 bases from V and 0 bases from J, the junction contained 9 bases not matched to a gene. Germline CDR1 and CDR2: SGHNT and YYREEE (reference sequence). CDR3 amino acids: CASSSPGTALSGNTIYF. CDR3 DNA: TGTGCCAGCAGCTCGCCCGGGACAGCCCTCTCTGGAAACACCATATATTTT.

The chain employs TRBV7-9 and TRBJ2-2; D is unresolved. This CDR3 has 16 amino acids. Trimming removed 5 bases at V and 0 bases at J, with 13 bases between. Germline V CDR1 and CDR2: SEHNR, FQNEAQ (reference sequence). CDR3 DNA: TGTGCCAGCAGCCCCCGAGGCCACCCGAACACCGGGGAGCTGTTTTTT. Protein product: CASSPRGHPNTGELFF.

The chain joins TRBV10-2 to TRBJ2-7; TRBD2 matches 7 bases. Trimming cost V 3 bases and J 4 bases; bases outside gene matches: 9. The CDR3 length is 15 residues. CDR1 and CDR2 from the germline V gene are WSHSY and SAAADI. CDR3 in DNA: TGCGCCAGCAGTGAAATAGGCGGGAGTCAATACGAGCAGTACTTC. This gives the protein CASSEIGGSQYEQYF.

V and J are TRBV28 and TRBJ2-7; no firm D call. The germline V and J ends were trimmed by 8 bases and 3 bases, with 8 bases remaining between them. This CDR3 comprises 11 residues. Germline lookup yields CDR1 MDHEN and CDR2 SYDVKM. CDR3 sequence reads: CASGLNYEQYF. The CDR3 coding sequence is TGTGCCAGCGGCCTTAACTACGAGCAGTACTTC. The variable domain in full, with the rest retrieved from reference TRBV28 and TRBJ2-7, is DVKVTQSSRYLVKRTGEKVFLECVQDMDHENMFWYRQDPGLGLRLIYFSYDVKMKEKGDIPEGYSVSREKKERFSLILESASTNQTSMYLCASGLNYEQYFGPGTRLTVT.